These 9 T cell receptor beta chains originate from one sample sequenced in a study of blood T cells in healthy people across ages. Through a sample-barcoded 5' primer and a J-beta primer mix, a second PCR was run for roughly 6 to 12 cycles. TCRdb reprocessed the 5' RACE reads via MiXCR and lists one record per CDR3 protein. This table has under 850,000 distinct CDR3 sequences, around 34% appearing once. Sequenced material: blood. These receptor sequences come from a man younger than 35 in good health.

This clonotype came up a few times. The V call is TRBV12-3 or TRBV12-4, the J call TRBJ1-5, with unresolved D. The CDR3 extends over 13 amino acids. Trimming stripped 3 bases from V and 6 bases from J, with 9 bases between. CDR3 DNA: TGTGCCAGCAGTTTCAGGAGTTTTCAGCCCCAGCATTTT. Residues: CASSFRSFQPQHF.

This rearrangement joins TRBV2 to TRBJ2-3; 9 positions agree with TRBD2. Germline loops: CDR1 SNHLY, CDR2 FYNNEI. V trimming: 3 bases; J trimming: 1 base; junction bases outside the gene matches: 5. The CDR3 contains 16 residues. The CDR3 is CASSEGRGGRTDTQYF. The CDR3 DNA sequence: TGTGCCAGCAGTGAGGGGCGGGGGGGCCGCACAGATACGCAGTATTTT. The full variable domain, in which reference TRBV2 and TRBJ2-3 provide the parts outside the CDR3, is EPEVTQTPSHQVTQMGQEVILRCVPISNHLYFYWYRQILGQKVEFLVSFYNNEISEKSEIFDDQFSVERPDGSNFTLKIRSTKLEDSAMYFCASSEGRGGRTDTQYFGPGTRLTVL.

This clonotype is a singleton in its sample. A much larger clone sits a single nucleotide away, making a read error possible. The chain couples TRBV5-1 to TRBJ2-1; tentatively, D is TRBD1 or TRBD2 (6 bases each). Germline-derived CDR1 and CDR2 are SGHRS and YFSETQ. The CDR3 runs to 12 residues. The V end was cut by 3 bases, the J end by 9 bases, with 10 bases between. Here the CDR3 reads CASSWKGGEQFF. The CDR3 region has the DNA TGCGCCAGCAGCTGGAAGGGGGGTGAGCAGTTCTTC.

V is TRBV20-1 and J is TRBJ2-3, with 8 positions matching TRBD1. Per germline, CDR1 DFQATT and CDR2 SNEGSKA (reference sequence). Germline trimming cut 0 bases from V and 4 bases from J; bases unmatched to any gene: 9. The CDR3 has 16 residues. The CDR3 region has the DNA TGCAGTGCTAGAGATAGAGGACAGGGCTGGGCAGATACGCAGTATTTT. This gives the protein CSARDRGQGWADTQYF.

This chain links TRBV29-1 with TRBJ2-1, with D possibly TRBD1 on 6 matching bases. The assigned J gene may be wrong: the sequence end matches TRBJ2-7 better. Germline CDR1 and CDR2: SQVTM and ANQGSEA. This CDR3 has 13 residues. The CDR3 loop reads CSAELDSYNEQYF. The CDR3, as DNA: TGCAGCGCCGAGCTGGACAGTTACAATGAGCAGTACTTC.

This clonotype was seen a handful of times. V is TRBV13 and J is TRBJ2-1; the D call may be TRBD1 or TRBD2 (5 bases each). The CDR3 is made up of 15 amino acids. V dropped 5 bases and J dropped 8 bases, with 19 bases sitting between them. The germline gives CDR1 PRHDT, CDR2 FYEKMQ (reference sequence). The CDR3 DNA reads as TGTGCCAGCAGCCACGGGGACCGTGGTGGCGATGAGCAGTTCTTC. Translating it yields CASSHGDRGGDEQFF.

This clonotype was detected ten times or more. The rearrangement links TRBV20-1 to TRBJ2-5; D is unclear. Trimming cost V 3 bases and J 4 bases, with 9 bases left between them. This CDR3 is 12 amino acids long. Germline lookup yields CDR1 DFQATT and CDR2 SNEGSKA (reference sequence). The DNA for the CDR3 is TGCAGTGCTAGCCAGCCCTTAGAGACCCAGTACTTC. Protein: CSASQPLETQYF.

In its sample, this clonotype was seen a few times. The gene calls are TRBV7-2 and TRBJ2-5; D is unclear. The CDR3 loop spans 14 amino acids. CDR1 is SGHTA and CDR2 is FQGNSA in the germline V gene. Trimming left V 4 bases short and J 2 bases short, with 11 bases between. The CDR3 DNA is TGTGCCAGCAGCTCGATACAGAATCAAGAGACCCAGTACTTC. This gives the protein CASSSIQNQETQYF.

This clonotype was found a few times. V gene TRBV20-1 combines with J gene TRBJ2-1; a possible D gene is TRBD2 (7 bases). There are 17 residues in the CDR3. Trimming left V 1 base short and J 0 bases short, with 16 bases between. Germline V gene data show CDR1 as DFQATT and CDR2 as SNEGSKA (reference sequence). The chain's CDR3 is CSARGWDGGPSYNEQFF. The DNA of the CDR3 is TGCAGTGCTAGAGGGTGGGACGGGGGGCCCTCCTACAATGAGCAGTTCTTC.